This TCR beta chain was recorded in a study of Graves' ophthalmopathy and Graves' hyperthyroidism. Study results and limitations: With about 88% sensitivity and around 81% specificity, a 13-signature model separated ophthalmopathy from stable hyperthyroidism.

The CDR3 runs to 14 residues. The V gene's germline CDR1 is DFQATT and CDR2 SNEGSKA (reference sequence). V was cut by 3 bases and J by 0 bases, with 12 bases left in between. Investigators amplified TCR beta CDR3 regions from RNA transcripts. RT-PCR with HTBI primers came first, then second-round multiplex PCR. TCRdb recomputed calls from the multiplex PCR reads with MiXCR, one row per CDR3 protein. This table holds approximately 1.2 million distinct CDR3 sequences, less than 45% found once. Other autoimmune diseases, uncontrolled infections, pregnancy or lactation excluded patients from enrollment. Diagnosis relied on clinical symptoms, serum thyroxine, TRAb, thyroid ultrasound and orbital computed tomography. In the case of this clonotype: The antigen is undetermined. A much larger clone lies one base from this, so it may be a read error.

This clonotype originated in an adult man with Graves' hyperthyroidism. The rearrangement links TRBV20-1 to TRBJ2-7, with D possibly matching TRBD2 (5 bases). Sequences were obtained from peripheral blood or thyroid tissue (not recorded which). CDR3 nucleotide sequence: TGCAGTGCTAGGGGAGTCCCTCTCTCCTACGAGCAGTACTTC. Translation gives CSARGVPLSYEQYF.